This is a list of T cell receptor beta chains from one sample in a study of T-cell memory formation after mild COVID-19. TCRdb re-called the 5' RACE reads with MiXCR, one entry per CDR3 protein. Of about 270,000 distinct CDR3 sequences in the sample, approximately 18% are singletons; the top ten hold more than 20%. Sequencing used PBMCs or a T cell subset sorted from them (not recorded which). The source is a man aged 18 to 29 who had mild COVID-19 (a few samples of this study predate the infection). Cell type and time point are not known. Each CDR3 is given with its conserved first and last residue. The D gene is left open where the match is weak. The size entry is marked missing in some rows and otherwise reads once, few, many or a size class.

size: few
V: TRBV11-2
length: 14
D: -
J: TRBJ2-7
CDR3: CASSPGSVGGEQYF
DNA: TGTGCCAGCAGCCCCGGATCGGTGGGGGGCGAGCAGTACTTC

size: few
V: TRBV6-1
length: 14
D: -
J: TRBJ1-2
CDR3: CASTLKGGNYGYTF
DNA: TGTGCCAGCACCCTGAAGGGGGGAAACTATGGCTACACCTTC

size: -
V: TRBV29-1
length: 12
D: -
J: TRBJ1-5
CDR3: CSLAPHGQPQHF
DNA: TGCAGCCTCGCCCCCCATGGTCAGCCCCAGCATTTT

size: -
V: TRBV5-1
length: 16
D: TRBD1
J: TRBJ2-1
CDR3: CASSSLTGSSYNEQFF
DNA: TGCGCCAGCAGCTCCTTGACAGGGAGCTCCTACAATGAGCAGTTCTTC

size: -
V: TRBV12-3/TRBV12-4
length: 15
D: -
J: TRBJ1-1
CDR3: CASSLESPMRTEAFF
DNA: TGTGCCAGCAGTTTAGAGTCCCCTATGCGCACTGAAGCTTTCTTT

size: many
V: TRBV12-3/TRBV12-4
length: 12
D: -
J: TRBJ2-2
CDR3: CASTQDTGELFF
DNA: TGTGCCAGCACGCAAGACACCGGGGAGCTGTTTTTT

size: few
V: TRBV4-3
length: 16
D: -
J: TRBJ2-3
CDR3: CASSQGEGFSTDTQYF
DNA: TGCGCCAGCAGCCAAGGTGAAGGCTTTAGCACAGATACGCAGTATTTT

size: many
V: TRBV5-1
length: 16
D: -
J: TRBJ2-3
CDR3: CASSLLPSGLVDTQYF
DNA: TGCGCCAGCAGCTTGCTACCCAGCGGCCTTGTGGATACGCAGTATTTT

size: many
V: TRBV12-3/TRBV12-4
length: 13
D: TRBD1
J: TRBJ1-2
CDR3: CASSRWTGSGYTF
DNA: TGTGCCAGCAGCCGCTGGACAGGGAGTGGCTACACCTTC

size: -
V: TRBV6-6
length: 19
D: -
J: TRBJ2-1
CDR3: CASSLQRSVRGYSYNEQFF
DNA: TGTGCCAGCAGTTTACAGCGCTCCGTGCGGGGATATTCCTACAATGAGCAGTTCTTC

size: few
V: TRBV20-1
length: 12
D: -
J: TRBJ2-5
CDR3: CSARAGGVTQYF
DNA: TGCAGTGCTAGAGCAGGAGGGGTGACCCAGTACTTC

size: -
V: TRBV13
length: 17
D: TRBD1
J: TRBJ1-1
CDR3: CASSLGGRGPSNTEAFF
DNA: TGTGCCAGCAGCTTAGGTGGCAGGGGGCCGTCGAACACTGAAGCTTTCTTT